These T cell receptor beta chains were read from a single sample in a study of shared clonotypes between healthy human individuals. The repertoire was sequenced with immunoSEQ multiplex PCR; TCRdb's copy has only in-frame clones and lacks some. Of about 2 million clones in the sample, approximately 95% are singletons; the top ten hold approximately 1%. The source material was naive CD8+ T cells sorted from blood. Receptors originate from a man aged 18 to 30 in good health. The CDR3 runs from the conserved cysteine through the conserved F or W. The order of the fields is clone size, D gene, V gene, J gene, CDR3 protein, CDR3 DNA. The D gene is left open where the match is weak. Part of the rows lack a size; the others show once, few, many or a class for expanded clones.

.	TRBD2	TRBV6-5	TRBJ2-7	CASSSPGLPLEQYF	TGTGCCAGCAGTTCACCGGGACTACCTCTCGAGCAGTACTTC
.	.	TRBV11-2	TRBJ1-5	CASSPDGAFNQPQHF	TGTGCCAGCAGCCCGGACGGGGCGTTCAATCAGCCCCAGCATTTT
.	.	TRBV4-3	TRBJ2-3	CASSQDLEDTQYF	TGCGCCAGCAGCCAAGACTTGGAAGATACGCAGTATTTT
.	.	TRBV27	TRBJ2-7	CASSLGVARAHEQYF	TGTGCCAGCAGTTTAGGGGTCGCCAGGGCCCACGAGCAGTACTTC
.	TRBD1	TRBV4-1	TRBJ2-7	CASSQAGTGDYEQYF	TGCGCCAGCAGCCAGGCCGGGACAGGGGATTACGAGCAGTACTTC
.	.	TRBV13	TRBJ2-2	CASSHMAGAGELFF	TGTGCCAGCAGCCATATGGCCGGGGCCGGGGAGCTGTTTTTT
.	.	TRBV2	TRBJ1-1	CASSTVEWSEAFF	TGTGCCAGCAGTACCGTTGAGTGGAGTGAAGCTTTCTTT
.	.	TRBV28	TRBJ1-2	CASGYSDGDYGYTF	TGTGCCAGCGGATACTCGGACGGAGACTATGGCTACACCTTC
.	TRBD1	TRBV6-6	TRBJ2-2	CASSYSKGQGGGELFF	TGTGCCAGCAGTTACTCGAAGGGACAGGGGGGCGGGGAGCTGTTTTTT
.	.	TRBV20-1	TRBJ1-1	CSAYEGHEAFF	TGCAGTGCCTACGAGGGACATGAAGCTTTCTTT
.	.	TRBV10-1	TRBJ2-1	CASSESMGDEQFF	TGCGCCAGCAGTGAGTCCATGGGGGATGAGCAGTTCTTC
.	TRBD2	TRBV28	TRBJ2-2	CASSLPSGPGELFF	TGTGCCAGCAGTTTACCTAGCGGGCCCGGGGAGCTGTTTTTT
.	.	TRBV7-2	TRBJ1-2	CASVPETLIFYGYTF	TGTGCCAGCGTACCGGAGACTTTAATTTTTTATGGCTACACCTTC
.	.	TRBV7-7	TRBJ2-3	CASSLAHVDTQYF	TGTGCTAGCAGCTTAGCACACGTAGATACGCAGTATTTT
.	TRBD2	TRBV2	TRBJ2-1	CASSRLASQAYNEQFF	TGTGCCAGCAGCCGACTAGCGTCCCAGGCTTACAATGAGCAGTTCTTC
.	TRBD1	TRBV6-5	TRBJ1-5	CALLSRDRVDQPQHF	TGTGCCCTATTATCTCGGGACAGGGTGGATCAGCCCCAGCATTTT
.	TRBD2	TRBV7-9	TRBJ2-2	CASSLAGNTGELFF	TGTGCCAGCAGTTTAGCGGGGAACACCGGGGAGCTGTTTTTT
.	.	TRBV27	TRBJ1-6	CASSSRGSYNSPLHF	TGTGCCAGCAGTTCTAGGGGTTCCTATAATTCACCCCTCCACTTT
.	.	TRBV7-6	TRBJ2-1	CASSAPDVNNEQFF	TGTGCCAGCAGCGCCCCGGACGTCAACAATGAGCAGTTCTTC
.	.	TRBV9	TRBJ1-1	CASSADSLNTEAFF	TGTGCCAGCAGCGCGGACAGCTTGAACACTGAAGCTTTCTTT
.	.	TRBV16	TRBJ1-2	CASSPTQTDYYTF	TGTGCCAGCAGCCCCACCCAGACAGATTACTACACCTTC
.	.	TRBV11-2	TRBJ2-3	CASSLGPISTDTQYF	TGTGCCAGCAGCTTAGGCCCGATAAGCACAGATACGCAGTATTTT
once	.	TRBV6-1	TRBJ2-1	CASSVQGNFNEQFF	TGTGCCAGCAGTGTACAGGGAAATTTCAATGAGCAGTTCTTC
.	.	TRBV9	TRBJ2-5	CASSGGPRSTETQYF	TGTGCCAGCAGCGGTGGACCTCGATCGACGGAGACCCAGTACTTC
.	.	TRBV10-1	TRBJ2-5	CASSDSATTGQETQYF	TGCGCCAGCAGTGATTCCGCTACGACGGGGCAAGAGACCCAGTACTTC
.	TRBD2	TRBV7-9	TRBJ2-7	CASSAGGAISYEQYF	TGTGCCAGCAGCGCGGGAGGGGCCATAAGCTACGAGCAGTACTTC
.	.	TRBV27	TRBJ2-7	CASSVEQGTSYEQYF	TGTGCCAGCAGTGTGGAACAGGGTACGTCCTACGAGCAGTACTTC
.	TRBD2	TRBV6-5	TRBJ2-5	CASSYSYGGGGETQYF	TGTGCCAGCAGTTACTCGTACGGCGGGGGTGGCGAGACCCAGTACTTC
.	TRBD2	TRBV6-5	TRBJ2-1	CASSSGLAPYNEQFF	TGTGCCAGCAGCTCTGGACTAGCCCCCTACAATGAGCAGTTCTTC
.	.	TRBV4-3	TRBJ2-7	CASSQVTYSYEQYF	TGCGCCAGCAGCCAAGTAACTTACTCCTACGAGCAGTACTTC
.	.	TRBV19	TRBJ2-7	CASSIAAGADEQYF	TGTGCCAGTAGTATAGCGGCAGGGGCCGACGAGCAGTACTTC
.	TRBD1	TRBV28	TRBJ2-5	CASNHRTGEETQYF	TGTGCCAGCAATCATAGGACAGGGGAAGAGACCCAGTACTTC
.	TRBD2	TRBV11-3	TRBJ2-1	CASSPPGGTYNEQFF	TGTGCCAGCAGCCCCCCCGGGGGGACCTACAATGAGCAGTTCTTC
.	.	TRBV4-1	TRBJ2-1	CASSQDGGGFSNEQFF	TGCGCCAGCAGCCAAGATGGGGGGGGCTTTTCCAATGAGCAGTTCTTC
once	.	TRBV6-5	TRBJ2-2	CASSYSISNTGELFF	TGTGCCAGCAGTTACTCGATTAGCAACACCGGGGAGCTGTTTTTT
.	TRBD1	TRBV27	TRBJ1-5	CASSRLTGGNQPQHF	TGTGCCAGCAGTCGTCTGACAGGGGGCAATCAGCCCCAGCATTTT
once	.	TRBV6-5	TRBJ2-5	CASSYDGETQYF	TGTGCCAGCAGTTACGACGGCGAGACCCAGTACTTC
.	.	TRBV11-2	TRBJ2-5	CASSPPPELSTGTQYF	TGTGCCAGCAGCCCCCCCCCGGAACTATCGACGGGGACCCAGTACTTC
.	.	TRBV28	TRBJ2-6	CASLHPGANVLTF	TGTGCCAGTTTGCACCCTGGGGCCAACGTCCTGACTTTC
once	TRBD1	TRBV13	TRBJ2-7	CASRNRGSSYEQYF	TGTGCCAGCAGGAACAGGGGGAGTTCCTACGAGCAGTACTTC
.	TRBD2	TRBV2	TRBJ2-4	CASSGPILAGSNIQYF	TGTGCCAGCAGTGGCCCCATACTAGCGGGTTCAAACATTCAGTACTTC
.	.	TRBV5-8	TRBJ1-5	CASSWSGYSNQPQHF	TGTGCCAGCAGCTGGTCAGGGTATAGCAATCAGCCCCAGCATTTT
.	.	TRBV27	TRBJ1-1	CASSLRGTEAFF	TGTGCCAGCAGTTTACGGGGGACTGAAGCTTTCTTT
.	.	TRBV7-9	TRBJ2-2	CASTDVGGTGELFF	TGTGCCAGCACCGACGTAGGAGGCACCGGGGAGCTGTTTTTT
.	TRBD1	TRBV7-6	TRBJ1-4	CASQGGPNEKLFF	TGTGCCAGTCAGGGGGGTCCTAATGAAAAACTGTTTTTT
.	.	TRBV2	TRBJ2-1	CASSASGAPGNEQFF	TGTGCCAGCAGTGCGTCGGGGGCCCCTGGGAATGAGCAGTTCTTC
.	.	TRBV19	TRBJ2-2	CASSIGGPGELFF	TGTGCCAGTAGTATCGGGGGCCCCGGGGAGCTGTTTTTT
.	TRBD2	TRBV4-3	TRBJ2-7	CASSQDSTGDYYEQYF	TGCGCCAGCAGCCAAGATTCTACGGGGGACTACTACGAGCAGTACTTC
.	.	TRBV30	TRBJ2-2	CAWTDINTGELFF	TGTGCCTGGACCGATATAAACACCGGGGAGCTGTTTTTT
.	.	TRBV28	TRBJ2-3	CASRVGADTDTQYF	TGTGCCAGCAGGGTCGGGGCGGACACAGATACGCAGTATTTT
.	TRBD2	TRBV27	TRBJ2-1	CASSPLAGLNNEQFF	TGTGCCAGCAGCCCGCTAGCGGGGTTAAACAATGAGCAGTTCTTC
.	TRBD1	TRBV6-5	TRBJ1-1	CASSPGQSIAEAFF	TGTGCCAGCAGCCCGGGACAGTCAATTGCTGAAGCTTTCTTT
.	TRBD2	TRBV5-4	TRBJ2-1	CASSLGLAGDNEQFF	TGTGCCAGCAGCTTGGGTCTAGCGGGGGACAATGAGCAGTTCTTC
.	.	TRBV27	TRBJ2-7	CASSILPGSYEQYF	TGTGCCAGCAGTATCCTTCCGGGGAGCTACGAGCAGTACTTC
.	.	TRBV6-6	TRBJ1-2	CASSQQDSFNYGYTF	TGTGCCAGCAGTCAACAGGACAGTTTTAACTATGGCTACACCTTC
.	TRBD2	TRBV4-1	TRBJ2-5	CASSQDRGGRAETQYF	TGCGCCAGCAGCCAAGATCGGGGCGGGAGAGCAGAGACCCAGTACTTC
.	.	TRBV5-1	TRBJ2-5	CASSLISGVEETQYF	TGCGCCAGCAGCTTGATTTCGGGGGTGGAAGAGACCCAGTACTTC
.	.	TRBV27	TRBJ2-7	CASSYGGPYEQYF	TGTGCCAGCAGTTATGGGGGGCCCTACGAGCAGTACTTC